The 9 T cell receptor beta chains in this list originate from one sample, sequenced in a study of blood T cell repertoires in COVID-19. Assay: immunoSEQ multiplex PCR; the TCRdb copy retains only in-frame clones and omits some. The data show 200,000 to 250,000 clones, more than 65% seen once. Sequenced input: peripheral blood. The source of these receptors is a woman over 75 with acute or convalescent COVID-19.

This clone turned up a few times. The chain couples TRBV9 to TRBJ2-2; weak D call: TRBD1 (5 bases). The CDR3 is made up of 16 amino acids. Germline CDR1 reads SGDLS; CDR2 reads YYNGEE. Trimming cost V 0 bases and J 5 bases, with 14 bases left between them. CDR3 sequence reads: CASSVDPQGVTGELFF. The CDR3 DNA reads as TGTGCCAGCAGCGTAGACCCCCAGGGCGTAACCGGGGAGCTGTTTTTT.

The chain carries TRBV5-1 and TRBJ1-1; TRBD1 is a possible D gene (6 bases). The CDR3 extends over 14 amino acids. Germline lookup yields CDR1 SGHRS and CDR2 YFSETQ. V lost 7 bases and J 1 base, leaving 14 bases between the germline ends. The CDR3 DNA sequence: TGCGCCAGCTCCCCGGGACACTCGAACACTGAAGCTTTCTTT. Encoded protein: CASSPGHSNTEAFF.

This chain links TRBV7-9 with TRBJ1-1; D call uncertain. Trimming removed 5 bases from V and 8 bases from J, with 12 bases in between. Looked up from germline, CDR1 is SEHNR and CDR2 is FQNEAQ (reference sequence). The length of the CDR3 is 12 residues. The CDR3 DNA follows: TGTGCCAGCAGCGTCCTCGGCAGGGAAGCTTTCTTT. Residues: CASSVLGREAFF.

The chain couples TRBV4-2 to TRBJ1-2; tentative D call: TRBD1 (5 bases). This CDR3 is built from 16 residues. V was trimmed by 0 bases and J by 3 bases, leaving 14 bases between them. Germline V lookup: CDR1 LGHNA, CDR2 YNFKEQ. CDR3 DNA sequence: TGTGCCAGCAGCCAAGAAGGGGCGGGGCAAGACTATGGCTACACCTTC. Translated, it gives CASSQEGAGQDYGYTF.

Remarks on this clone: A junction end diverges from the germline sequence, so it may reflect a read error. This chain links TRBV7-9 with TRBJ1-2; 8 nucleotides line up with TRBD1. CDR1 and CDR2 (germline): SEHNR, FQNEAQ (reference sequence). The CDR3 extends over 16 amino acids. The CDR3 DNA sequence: TGTGCCAGCAGCCCGGACAGGGCCATTTCTAACTATGGCTACGCCTTC. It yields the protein CASSPDRAISNYGYAF.

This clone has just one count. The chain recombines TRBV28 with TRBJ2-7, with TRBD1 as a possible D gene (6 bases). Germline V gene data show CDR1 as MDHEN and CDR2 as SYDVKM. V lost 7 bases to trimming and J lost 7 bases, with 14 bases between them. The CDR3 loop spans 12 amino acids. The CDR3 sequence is CASKTGVVEQYF. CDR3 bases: TGTGCCAGCAAGACAGGAGTTGTGGAGCAGTACTTC.

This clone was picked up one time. The CDR3: CSASPSSGANVLTF. Here the CDR3 DNA reads TGCAGTGCTAGTCCCAGCTCTGGGGCCAACGTCCTGACTTTC. The chain is built from TRBV20-1 and TRBJ2-6; D gene uncertain. The CDR3 loop spans 14 amino acids. Per germline, CDR1 DFQATT and CDR2 SNEGSKA (reference sequence). V lost 3 bases and J 0 bases, leaving 6 bases between the germline ends.

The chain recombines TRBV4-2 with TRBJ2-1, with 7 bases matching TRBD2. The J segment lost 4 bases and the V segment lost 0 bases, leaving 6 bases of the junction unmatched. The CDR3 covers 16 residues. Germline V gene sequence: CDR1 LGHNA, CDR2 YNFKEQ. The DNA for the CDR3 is TGTGCCAGCAGCCAAGATCGGACGGGGGGTTACAATGAGCAGTTCTTC. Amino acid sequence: CASSQDRTGGYNEQFF.

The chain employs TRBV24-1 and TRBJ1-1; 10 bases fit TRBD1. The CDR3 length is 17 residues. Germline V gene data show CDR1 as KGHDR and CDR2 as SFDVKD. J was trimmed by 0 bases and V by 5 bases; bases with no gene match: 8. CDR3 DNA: TGTGCCACCAGTGCGCGGACAGGGGGTATTTTGAACACTGAAGCTTTCTTT. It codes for CATSARTGGILNTEAFF.